This T cell receptor beta chain stems from a study of T cell repertoires in cytomegalovirus infection. At the level of the study: Carrying CMV and the relevant HLA type showed in public TCR beta signatures.

The germline V gene has CDR1 SGHTA and CDR2 FQGNSA. CDR3 size: 15 residues. The V gene end was trimmed by 4 bases and the J gene end by 5 bases; junction bases not matched to a gene: 7. Study-wide points: In two of eight donors, the top clonotype was HLA-C-restricted CMV-specific.

There are many counts of this clonotype. Antigen: not known. TCRdb re-analysed the reads in MiXCR, keeping a single row per CDR3 protein. The table shows 200,000 to 300,000 distinct CDR3 sequences, with roughly 12% occurring only once. The TCR sequence derives from a human donor in good health (CMV status not recorded). Some clones in this sample may be carry-over from other donors' samples. The sequenced sample was PBMCs. The chain links TRBV7-2 to TRBJ2-5, with 10 bases fitting TRBD2. CDR3 sequence: CASSYQRGGGETQYF. Here the CDR3 DNA reads TGTGCCAGCAGCTACCAGCGGGGGGGAGGGGAGACCCAGTACTTC.